A selection of T cell receptor beta chains follows, all from one sample in a study of T cell responses to AZD1222 COVID-19 vaccine. The data were produced by immunoSEQ multiplex PCR, yet TCRdb's version contains in-frame clones alone and is incomplete. The sample holds 75,000 to 90,000 clones, approximately 90% seen once. Source: peripheral blood, taken 28 days after the second AZD1222 dose. All receptors derive from an adult who received the AZD1222 COVID-19 vaccine. Each CDR3 is given without its conserved first and last residue. Fields, in order: V gene, CDR3 protein.

TRBV2	ASSGGGSYGYT
TRBV28	ASSQGYQPQH
TRBV6-2/TRBV6-3	ASSYRQQYNEQF
TRBV11-1	ASSQGATGAYEQY
TRBV6-5	ASRPGGPLIYEQY
TRBV9	ASSVGGQTNEKLF
TRBV11-2	ASSLRERTWPEAF
TRBV27	ASRGLADTSTDTQY
TRBV28	ASSFPGQPQH
TRBV14	ASSHLSGRATGANVLT
TRBV28	ASHSLPQREQY
TRBV11-2	ASSLDLLAATTDTQY
TRBV2	ASTEDRAQPQH
TRBV5-4	ASSLATGDIPLY
TRBV19	ASRGPTFDNEQF
TRBV7-2	ASSPLGGAQY
TRBV6-6	ASSLPVDSGGELF
TRBV19	ASSWTGTTTSEQY
TRBV9	ASSGDRDSYEQY
TRBV5-1	ASSFLGRETQY
TRBV30	AWRTGSSSYNEQF
TRBV6-2/TRBV6-3	ASSSASGELF
TRBV6-4	ASSVSNKQGSQETQY
TRBV12-5	ASGLGLLADTQY
TRBV5-1	ASTVTSGGTDTQY
TRBV7-2	ASSPRTPVRNEQY
TRBV27	ASAWTASVTGELF
TRBV2	ASLGQKEPQH
TRBV5-1	ASSLGDRGFLETQY
TRBV2	ASSEDNYNEQF
TRBV6-1	ASSEVPGVYGYT
TRBV28	ASSPQGAVAKNIQY
TRBV30	AWRLNTGELF
TRBV5-6	ASSFLEGGTKNIQY
TRBV5-4	ASRSSSYEQY
TRBV3-1/TRBV3-2	ASSAVADTQY
TRBV29-1	SVGQGGTDTQY
TRBV2	ASSSGDLSNQPQH
TRBV11-2	ASSLGSRASLDEQF
TRBV10-2	ASSESPRWSYEQY
TRBV5-5	ASSGGWGNYGYT